This T cell receptor (beta chain) was sequenced in a study of T cell responses to AZD1222 COVID-19 vaccine. Study overall: The study pooled second doses at about 4 or about 12 weeks.

In the case of this clone: Its specificity is unknown.

The protocol was immunoSEQ multiplex PCR, while the TCRdb copy is restricted to in-frame clones and leaves out a portion. The repertoire includes about 57,000 clones, around 85% of them detected once, and over 15% sits in the top ten. The CDR3 totals 16 residues. Germline V gene data show CDR1 as LGHNA and CDR2 as YNFKEQ. Trimming took 1 base from V and 1 from J, leaving 12 bases between them. Whole-study findings and limits: Mostly white British, mostly female donors; authors suggested clonal diversity may be underestimated.

The rearrangement joins TRBV4-2 to TRBJ2-3, with D hard to call. Material: peripheral blood, obtained on day 0 of AZD1222 vaccination. This clonotype was sampled from an adult in good health. The CDR3 bases are TGTGCCAGCAGCCAAGCGTTTCGGCAGGGCACAGATACGCAGTATTTT. It codes for CASSQAFRQGTDTQYF.